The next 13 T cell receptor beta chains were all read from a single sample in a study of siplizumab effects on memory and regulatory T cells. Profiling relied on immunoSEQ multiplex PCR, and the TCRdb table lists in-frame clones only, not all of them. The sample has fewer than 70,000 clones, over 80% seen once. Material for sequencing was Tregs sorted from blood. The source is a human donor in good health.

The CDR3 reads CASSYMGRKGNEQFF. The CDR3 bases are TGTGCCAGCAGTTATATGGGGAGAAAGGGCAATGAGCAGTTCTTC. This chain connects TRBV6-6 to TRBJ2-1; a possible D gene is TRBD2 (5 bases). The CDR3 spans 15 residues. Germline assignment: CDR1 MNHNY and CDR2 SVGAGI (reference sequence). The V and J ends lost 3 bases and 6 bases respectively, with 15 bases between them.

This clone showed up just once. CDR3 DNA sequence: TGTGCCAGCAGGGGGCGAGACTATGGCTACACCTTC. Translating gives CASRGRDYGYTF. The V and J genes are TRBV25-1 and TRBJ1-2; D is possibly TRBD1 (5 bases). Trimming pared 6 bases from V and 3 bases from J, leaving 8 bases between. Germline V lookup: CDR1 MGHDK, CDR2 SYGVNS. CDR3 length equals 12 residues.

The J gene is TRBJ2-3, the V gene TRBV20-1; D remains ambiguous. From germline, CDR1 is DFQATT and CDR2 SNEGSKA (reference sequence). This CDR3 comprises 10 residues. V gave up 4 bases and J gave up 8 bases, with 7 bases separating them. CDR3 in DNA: TGCAGTGCTAAGTGGATTACGCAGTATTTT. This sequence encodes CSAKWITQYF.

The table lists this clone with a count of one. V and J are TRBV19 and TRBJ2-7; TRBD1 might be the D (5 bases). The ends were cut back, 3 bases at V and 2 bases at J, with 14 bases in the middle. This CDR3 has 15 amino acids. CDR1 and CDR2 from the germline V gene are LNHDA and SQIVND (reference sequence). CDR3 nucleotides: TGTGCCAGTAGTATCCGGCAGGGTCCCCCCTACGAGCAGTACTTC. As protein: CASSIRQGPPYEQYF.

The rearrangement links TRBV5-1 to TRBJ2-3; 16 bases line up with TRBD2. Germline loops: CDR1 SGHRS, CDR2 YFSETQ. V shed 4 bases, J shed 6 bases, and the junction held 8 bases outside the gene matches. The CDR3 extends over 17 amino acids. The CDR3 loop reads CASSPGLAGGQFDTQYF. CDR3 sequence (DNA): TGCGCCAGCAGCCCGGGACTAGCGGGAGGGCAGTTTGATACGCAGTATTTT.

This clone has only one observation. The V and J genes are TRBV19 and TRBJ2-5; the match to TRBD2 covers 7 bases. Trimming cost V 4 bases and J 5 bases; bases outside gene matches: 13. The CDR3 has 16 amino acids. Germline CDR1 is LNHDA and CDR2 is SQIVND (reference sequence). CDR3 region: CASSSPQWGGKETQYF. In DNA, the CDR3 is TGTGCCAGTAGTAGCCCCCAGTGGGGGGGAAAGGAGACCCAGTACTTC.

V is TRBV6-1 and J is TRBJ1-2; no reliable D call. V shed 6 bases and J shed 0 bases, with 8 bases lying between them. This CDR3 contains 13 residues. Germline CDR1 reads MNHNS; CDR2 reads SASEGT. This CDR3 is CASRIGPNYGYTF. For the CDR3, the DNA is TGTGCCAGCAGGATAGGACCTAACTATGGCTACACCTTC.

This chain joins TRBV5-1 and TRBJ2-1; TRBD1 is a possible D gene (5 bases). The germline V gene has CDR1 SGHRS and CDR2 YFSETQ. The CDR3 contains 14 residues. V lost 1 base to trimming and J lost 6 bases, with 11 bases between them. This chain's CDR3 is CASSLQGSANEQFF. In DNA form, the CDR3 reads TGCGCCAGCAGCTTGCAGGGTAGTGCCAATGAGCAGTTCTTC.

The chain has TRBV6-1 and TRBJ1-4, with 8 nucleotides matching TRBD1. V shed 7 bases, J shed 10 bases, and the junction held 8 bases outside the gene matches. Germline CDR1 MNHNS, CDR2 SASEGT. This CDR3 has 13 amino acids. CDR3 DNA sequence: TGTGCCAGCAACCTCGGACAGGGTAGAAAACTGTTTTTT. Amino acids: CASNLGQGRKLFF.

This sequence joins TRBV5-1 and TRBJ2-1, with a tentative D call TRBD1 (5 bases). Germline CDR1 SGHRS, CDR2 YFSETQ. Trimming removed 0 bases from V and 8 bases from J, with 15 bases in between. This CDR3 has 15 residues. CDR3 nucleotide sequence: TGCGCCAGCAGCTTGGGCATTCAGGGCTTCCATGAGCAGTTCTTC. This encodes CASSLGIQGFHEQFF.

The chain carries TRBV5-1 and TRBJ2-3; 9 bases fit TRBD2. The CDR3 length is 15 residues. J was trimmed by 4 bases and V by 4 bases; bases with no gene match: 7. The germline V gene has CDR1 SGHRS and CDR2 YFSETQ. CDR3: CASSDLAGAADTQYF. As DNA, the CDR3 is TGCGCCAGCAGCGATTTAGCGGGAGCGGCAGATACGCAGTATTTT.

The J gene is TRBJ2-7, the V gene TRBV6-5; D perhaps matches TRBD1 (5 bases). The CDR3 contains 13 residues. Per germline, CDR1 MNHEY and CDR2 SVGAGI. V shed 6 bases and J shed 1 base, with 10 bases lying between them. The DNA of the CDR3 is TGTGCCAGCAGCCGCCGACAGTCCTACGAGCAGTACTTC. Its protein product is CASSRRQSYEQYF.

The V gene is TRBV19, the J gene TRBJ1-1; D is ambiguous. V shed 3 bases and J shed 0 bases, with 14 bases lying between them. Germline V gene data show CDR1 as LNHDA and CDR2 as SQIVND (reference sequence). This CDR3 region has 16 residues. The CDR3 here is CASSIRQIYMNTEAFF. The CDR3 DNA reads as TGTGCCAGTAGTATTCGTCAGATTTATATGAACACTGAAGCTTTCTTT.